This T cell receptor (beta chain) was retrieved from a study of post-analysis software for immune sequencing data. Study-level results: TRBV5-6, TRBV5-1 and TRBV20-1 belonged to a set of roughly five TRBV segments that were more frequent in patients than controls.

Points on this clonotype: Its antigen is not known.

Trimming took off 0 bases at V and 1 base at J, with 4 bases between the two ends. CDR3 length equals 13 residues. Germline V gene data show CDR1 as KGHSH and CDR2 as LQKENI. Unique molecular identifiers were present in the TCR beta cDNA libraries. Via MiXCR, TCRdb re-called the PCR reads, giving one row per CDR3 protein. The table has some 690,000 distinct CDR3 sequences, 25% to 30% seen once. Material for sequencing was blood. The V gene is TRBV18, the J gene TRBJ2-7, with D uncertain. The sequence was collected from a girl under 18 with multiple sclerosis. CDR3 coding DNA: TGTGCCAGCTCACCACCCGAATCCTACGAGCAGTACTTC. It codes for CASSPPESYEQYF.